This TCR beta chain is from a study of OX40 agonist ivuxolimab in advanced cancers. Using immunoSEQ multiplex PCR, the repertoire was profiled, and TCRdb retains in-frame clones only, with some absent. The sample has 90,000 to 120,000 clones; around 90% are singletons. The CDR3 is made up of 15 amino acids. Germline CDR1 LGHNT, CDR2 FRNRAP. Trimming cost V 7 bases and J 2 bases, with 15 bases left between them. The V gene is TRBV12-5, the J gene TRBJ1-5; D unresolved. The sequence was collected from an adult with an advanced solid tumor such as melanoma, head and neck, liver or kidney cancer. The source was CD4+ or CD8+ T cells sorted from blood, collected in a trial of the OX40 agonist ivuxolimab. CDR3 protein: CASVIGGAGNQPQHF. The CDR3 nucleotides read TGTGCTAGTGTCATAGGCGGAGCTGGCAATCAGCCCCAGCATTTT. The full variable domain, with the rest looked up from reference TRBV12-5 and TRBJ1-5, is DARVTQTPRHKVTEMGQEVTMRCQPILGHNTVFWYRQTMMQGLELLAYFRNRAPLDDSGMPKDRFSAEMPDATLATLKIQPSEPRDSAVYFCASVIGGAGNQPQHFGDGTRLSIL.